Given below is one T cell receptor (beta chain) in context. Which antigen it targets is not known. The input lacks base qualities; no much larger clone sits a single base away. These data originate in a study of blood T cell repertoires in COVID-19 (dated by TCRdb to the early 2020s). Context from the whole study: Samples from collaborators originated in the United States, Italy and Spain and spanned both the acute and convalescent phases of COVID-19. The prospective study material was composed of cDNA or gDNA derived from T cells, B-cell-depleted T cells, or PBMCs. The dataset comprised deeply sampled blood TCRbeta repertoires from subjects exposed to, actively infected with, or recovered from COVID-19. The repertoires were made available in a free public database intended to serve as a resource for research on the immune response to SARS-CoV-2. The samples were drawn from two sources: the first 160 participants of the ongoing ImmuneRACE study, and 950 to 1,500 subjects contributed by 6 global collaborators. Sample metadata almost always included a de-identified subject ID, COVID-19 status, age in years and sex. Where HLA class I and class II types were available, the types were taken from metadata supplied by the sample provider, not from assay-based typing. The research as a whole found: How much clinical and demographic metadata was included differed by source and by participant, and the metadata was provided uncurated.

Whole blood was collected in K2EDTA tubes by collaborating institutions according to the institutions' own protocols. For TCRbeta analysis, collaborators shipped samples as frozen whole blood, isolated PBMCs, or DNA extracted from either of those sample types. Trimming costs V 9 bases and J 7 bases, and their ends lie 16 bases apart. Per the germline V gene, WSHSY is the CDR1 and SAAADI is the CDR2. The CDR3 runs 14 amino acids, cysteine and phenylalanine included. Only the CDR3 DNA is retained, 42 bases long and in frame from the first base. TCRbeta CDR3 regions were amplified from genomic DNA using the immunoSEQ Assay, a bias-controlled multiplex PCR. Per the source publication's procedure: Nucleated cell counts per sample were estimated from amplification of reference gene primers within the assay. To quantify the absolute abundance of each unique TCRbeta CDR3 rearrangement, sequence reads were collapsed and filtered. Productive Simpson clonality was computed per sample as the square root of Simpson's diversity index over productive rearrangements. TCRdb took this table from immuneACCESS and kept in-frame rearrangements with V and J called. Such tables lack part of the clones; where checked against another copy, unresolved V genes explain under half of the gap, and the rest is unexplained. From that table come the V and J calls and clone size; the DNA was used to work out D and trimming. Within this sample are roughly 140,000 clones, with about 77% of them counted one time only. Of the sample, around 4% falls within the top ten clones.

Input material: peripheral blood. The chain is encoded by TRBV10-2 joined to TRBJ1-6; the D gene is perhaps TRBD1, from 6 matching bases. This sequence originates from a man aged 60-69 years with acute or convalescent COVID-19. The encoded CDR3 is CARLLDGTNSPLHF. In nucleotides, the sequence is TGCGCCAGGTTGCTGGACGGGACAAATTCACCCCTCCACTTT.